Presented here are 10 T cell receptor beta chains from one specimen sequenced in a study of blood T cells in healthy people across ages. The second PCR ran roughly 7 to 12 cycles with a sample-barcoded 5' primer and J-beta primers. TCRdb fed the 5' RACE reads into MiXCR, producing one record per CDR3 protein. The sample shows more than 650,000 distinct CDR3 sequences, roughly 26% of them seen only once. Another study also made use of these data, one on T cells of mothers and their children.

Sequencing was performed on blood. These receptors all come from a boy aged 5-17 years in good health.

The chain carries TRBV21-1 and TRBJ1-4; TRBD1, the table's D call, lacks a check against the DNA. TRBV21-1 is listed as a pseudogene. CDR3 length equals 15 residues. The CDR3 protein is CASSPQLATNEKLFF. In DNA, the CDR3 is TGTGCCAGCTCCCCCCAGCTCGCAACTAATGAAAAACTGTTTTTT.

The gene calls are TRBV30 and TRBJ1-4, with D possibly matching TRBD1 (6 bases). Germline V CDR1 and CDR2: GTSNPN, SVGIG (reference sequence). The length of the CDR3 is 14 residues. V lost 1 base, J lost 3 bases, and 9 bases lay in between. The CDR3 region is CAWSEGGANEKLFF. CDR3 bases: TGTGCCTGGAGTGAGGGGGGCGCTAATGAAAAACTGTTTTTT. Variable domain in full (rest from reference TRBV30 and TRBJ1-4): SQTIHQWPATLVQPVGSPLSLECTVEGTSNPNLYWYRQAAGRGLQLLFYSVGIGQISSEVPQNLSASRPQDRQFILSSKKLLLSDSGFYLCAWSEGGANEKLFFGSGTQLSVL.

The V gene is TRBV20-1, the J gene TRBJ2-7; 7 bases line up with TRBD1. This CDR3 contains 14 residues. Germline V gene lookup returns CDR1 DFQATT and CDR2 SNEGSKA (reference sequence). The ends lost 6 bases at V and 1 base at J; junction bases unmatched: 9. Written as DNA, the CDR3 is TGCAGTGCATATGCCGGGACAGAGTCCTACGAGCAGTACTTC. It encodes CSAYAGTESYEQYF.

This clonotype has just a few counts. The CDR3: CASSYAGREMAFF. CDR3 nucleotides: TGTGCCAGCAGTTATGCCGGACGGGAGATGGCTTTCTTT. This chain connects TRBV6-6 to TRBJ1-1; no firm D call. The CDR3 runs 13 residues. The germline V gene encodes CDR1 MNHNY and CDR2 SVGAGI (reference sequence). V was trimmed by 3 bases and J by 11 bases, leaving 16 bases between them.

V is TRBV28 and J is TRBJ1-1; tentative D call: TRBD1 (5 bases). This CDR3 comprises 14 residues. Trimming cost V 6 bases and J 4 bases, with 15 bases left between them. Germline loops: CDR1 MDHEN, CDR2 SYDVKM. CDR3 residues: CASSRAGVITEAFF. The DNA of the CDR3 is TGTGCCAGCAGCCGCGCGGGGGTTATCACTGAAGCTTTCTTT.

CDR3 residues: CASNTDREGNEQYF. CDR3 nucleotides: TGTGCCAGCAATACGGACAGGGAGGGGAACGAGCAGTACTTC. V and J are TRBV28 and TRBJ2-7; the D gene is possibly TRBD1 (8 bases). There are 14 residues in the CDR3. CDR1 is MDHEN and CDR2 is SYDVKM in the germline V gene. Between the trimmed V and J ends, which lost 7 bases and 5 bases, there was a span of 18 bases.

The chain joins TRBV2 to TRBJ2-5; D unclear. Germline V lookup: CDR1 SNHLY, CDR2 FYNNEI. Between the trimmed V and J ends, which lost 7 bases and 2 bases, there was a span of 5 bases. This CDR3 is built from 11 residues. The CDR3 DNA sequence: TGTGCCAGCAATCGACAAGAGACCCAGTACTTC. It is translated as CASNRQETQYF.

There are a few counts of this clonotype. The chain employs TRBV3-1 and TRBJ2-1; 9 positions match TRBD1. This CDR3 has 16 amino acids. The germline CDR1 and CDR2 sequences are LGHDT and YNNKEL (reference sequence). Trimming took 2 bases from V and 3 from J; bases not matched to a gene: 5. CDR3 in DNA: TGTGCCAGCAGCCAAAGGACAGGGGTATTCTACAATGAGCAGTTCTTC. This sequence encodes CASSQRTGVFYNEQFF.

The chain couples TRBV5-4 to TRBJ2-4; D is unresolved. The length of the CDR3 is 17 residues. V was clipped by 0 bases and J by 0 bases, with 13 bases between them. Germline assignment: CDR1 SGHNT and CDR2 YYREEE (reference sequence). The chain's CDR3 is CASSLGPLRGAKNIQYF. The CDR3 region has the DNA TGTGCCAGCAGCTTGGGCCCCCTTCGTGGAGCCAAAAACATTCAGTACTTC.

This clonotype was seen a handful of times. The CDR3 spells CASSLSPYIGEQYF. The CDR3 nucleotides read TGTGCCAGCAGTTTATCCCCGTATATTGGCGAGCAGTACTTC. The chain employs TRBV27 and TRBJ2-1, with D unresolved. The DNA end lines up better with TRBJ2-7; the J call may be wrong. This CDR3 is built from 14 residues. CDR1 and CDR2 from the germline V gene are MNHEY and SMNVEV (reference sequence).